This passage covers 3 T cell receptor beta chains from one sample sequenced in a study of cytotoxic CD8 clonotypes in ibrutinib-treated CLL. Method: immunoSEQ multiplex PCR; TCRdb's copy keeps in-frame clones and lacks some. This table has 20,000 to 25,000 clones, 55% to 85% appearing once. Source: PBMCs, taken after 12 months of ibrutinib treatment. Receptors were obtained from a human donor with chronic lymphocytic leukemia.

The chain combines TRBV18 with TRBJ2-7, with 8 nucleotides matching TRBD1. With 3 bases clipped from V and 4 bases from J, the junction kept 8 bases outside the gene matches. Germline V gene lookup returns CDR1 KGHSH and CDR2 LQKENI. The length of the CDR3 is 15 residues. In DNA, the CDR3 is TGTGCCAGCTCACCTACAAGGGACAGGCTTTACGAGCAGTACTTC. This encodes CASSPTRDRLYEQYF.

This clone showed up just a few times. The chain uses TRBV27 and TRBJ2-2; D is undetermined. The CDR3 is made up of 13 amino acids. V gave up 2 bases and J gave up 5 bases, with 6 bases separating them. Germline assignment: CDR1 MNHEY and CDR2 SMNVEV (reference sequence). The CDR3 spells CASSLHSTGELFF. The CDR3 DNA reads TGTGCCAGCAGTTTACATTCGACCGGGGAGCTGTTTTTT.

The chain carries TRBV28 and TRBJ1-5; D call uncertain. The V end lost 4 bases, the J end lost 0 bases, and 10 bases lay between the germline ends. The CDR3 spans 15 residues. Germline V CDR1 and CDR2: MDHEN, SYDVKM. The CDR3 DNA reads as TGTGCCAGCAGTTCTTCAGGTTATAGCAATCAGCCCCAGCATTTT. It encodes CASSSSGYSNQPQHF.